This is a list of T cell receptor beta chains from one sample in a study of blood T cell repertoires in COVID-19. TCRdb keeps only in-frame clones here, not all; method: immunoSEQ multiplex PCR. In the table there are under 120,000 clones, 70% to 80% of which are singletons. Sequenced input: peripheral blood. Receptor source: a man between 65 and 79 years old with active or convalescent COVID-19. CDR3s include the opening cysteine and the closing phenylalanine or tryptophan. A D gene is named only where the DNA matches it firmly. Part of the rows lack a size; the others show once, few, many or a class for expanded clones.

clone_size: NA; d_call: NA; j_call: TRBJ2-4; cdr3_length: 13; v_call: TRBV5-1; cdr3_aa: CASSFDGENIQYF; cdr3_nt: TGCGCCAGCAGCTTTGACGGGGAAAACATTCAGTACTTC
clone_size: NA; d_call: NA; j_call: TRBJ2-7; cdr3_length: 13; v_call: TRBV12-3/TRBV12-4; cdr3_aa: CASGAAQGREQYF; cdr3_nt: TGTGCCAGCGGGGCGGCCCAAGGGCGCGAGCAGTACTTC
clone_size: NA; d_call: TRBD1; j_call: TRBJ2-7; cdr3_length: 15; v_call: TRBV6-5; cdr3_aa: CASSLETGGAYEQYF; cdr3_nt: TGTGCCAGCAGTCTGGAGACAGGGGGGGCCTACGAGCAGTACTTC
clone_size: NA; d_call: NA; j_call: TRBJ1-6; cdr3_length: 16; v_call: TRBV2; cdr3_aa: CASSKTGSSYNSPLHF; cdr3_nt: TGTGCCAGCAGTAAAACAGGGAGCTCCTATAATTCACCCCTCCACTTT
clone_size: once; d_call: TRBD1; j_call: TRBJ1-4; cdr3_length: 14; v_call: TRBV2; cdr3_aa: CASSDSGGDEKLFF; cdr3_nt: TGTGCCAGCAGTGATTCAGGGGGCGATGAAAAACTGTTTTTT
clone_size: few; d_call: TRBD1; j_call: TRBJ1-1; cdr3_length: 15; v_call: TRBV28; cdr3_aa: CASSSGQDLNTEAFF; cdr3_nt: TGTGCCAGCAGTTCCGGACAGGACCTGAACACTGAAGCTTTCTTT
clone_size: few; d_call: NA; j_call: TRBJ2-3; cdr3_length: 15; v_call: TRBV18; cdr3_aa: CASSPFGSSTDTQYF; cdr3_nt: TGTGCCAGCTCACCATTCGGGTCTAGCACAGATACGCAGTATTTT
clone_size: NA; d_call: NA; j_call: TRBJ2-3; cdr3_length: 12; v_call: TRBV2; cdr3_aa: CASSETSNTQYF; cdr3_nt: TGTGCCAGCAGCGAGACTTCCAATACGCAGTATTTT
clone_size: NA; d_call: NA; j_call: TRBJ2-7; cdr3_length: 15; v_call: TRBV9; cdr3_aa: CASSVGADSSYEQYF; cdr3_nt: TGTGCCAGCAGCGTAGGAGCTGATAGCTCCTACGAGCAGTACTTC
clone_size: NA; d_call: NA; j_call: TRBJ2-5; cdr3_length: 14; v_call: TRBV6-5; cdr3_aa: CASSYLGQTGTQYF; cdr3_nt: TGTGCCAGCAGTTACCTCGGACAGACAGGGACCCAGTACTTC
clone_size: NA; d_call: TRBD2; j_call: TRBJ2-7; cdr3_length: 14; v_call: TRBV7-9; cdr3_aa: CASSLTSGSYEQYF; cdr3_nt: TGTGCCAGCAGCCTAACTAGCGGTTCCTACGAGCAGTACTTC
clone_size: NA; d_call: NA; j_call: TRBJ2-4; cdr3_length: 14; v_call: TRBV2; cdr3_aa: CASSSSGQKNIQYF; cdr3_nt: NA
clone_size: NA; d_call: NA; j_call: TRBJ1-2; cdr3_length: 13; v_call: TRBV19; cdr3_aa: CASSIRHGYGYTF; cdr3_nt: TGTGCCAGTAGTATTCGACACGGATATGGCTACACCTTC
clone_size: NA; d_call: TRBD1; j_call: TRBJ2-2; cdr3_length: 17; v_call: TRBV18; cdr3_aa: CASSPTTGGAGTGELFF; cdr3_nt: TGTGCCAGCTCACCAACTACAGGGGGCGCGGGCACCGGGGAGCTGTTTTTT
clone_size: NA; d_call: TRBD2; j_call: TRBJ2-7; cdr3_length: 16; v_call: TRBV19; cdr3_aa: CASSTRRGGIRYEQYF; cdr3_nt: TGTGCCAGTAGTACCCGCCGGGGGGGGATCCGTTACGAGCAGTACTTC
clone_size: NA; d_call: TRBD1; j_call: TRBJ1-2; cdr3_length: 15; v_call: TRBV5-1; cdr3_aa: CASSLRDSQGDGYTF; cdr3_nt: TGCGCCAGCAGCTTGCGGGACAGTCAAGGTGATGGCTACACCTTC
clone_size: few; d_call: NA; j_call: TRBJ2-7; cdr3_length: 13; v_call: TRBV10-2; cdr3_aa: CASSGGEGYEQYF; cdr3_nt: TGCGCCAGCAGTGGCGGGGAAGGGTACGAGCAGTACTTC
clone_size: few; d_call: TRBD1; j_call: TRBJ1-4; cdr3_length: 15; v_call: TRBV7-3; cdr3_aa: CASSQAGTGNEKLFF; cdr3_nt: TGTGCCAGCAGCCAAGCCGGGACAGGGAATGAAAAACTGTTTTTT
clone_size: NA; d_call: NA; j_call: TRBJ1-4; cdr3_length: 18; v_call: TRBV6-1; cdr3_aa: CASSGQSGTRATNEKLFF; cdr3_nt: TGTGCCAGCAGTGGACAGAGTGGAACCCGTGCAACTAATGAAAAACTGTTTTTT
clone_size: NA; d_call: NA; j_call: TRBJ1-2; cdr3_length: 11; v_call: TRBV30; cdr3_aa: CAWSSDIGYTF; cdr3_nt: TGTGCCTGGAGTTCGGACATTGGCTACACCTTC
clone_size: few; d_call: TRBD1; j_call: TRBJ1-2; cdr3_length: 14; v_call: TRBV15; cdr3_aa: CATSGSRQGYGYTF; cdr3_nt: TGTGCCACCAGCGGTAGTAGACAGGGCTATGGCTACACCTTC
clone_size: few; d_call: TRBD1; j_call: TRBJ1-6; cdr3_length: 14; v_call: TRBV14; cdr3_aa: CASSLTGVDSPLHF; cdr3_nt: TGTGCCAGCAGCCTGACAGGGGTGGACTCACCCCTCCACTTT
clone_size: NA; d_call: TRBD1; j_call: TRBJ1-2; cdr3_length: 16; v_call: TRBV4-1; cdr3_aa: CASSPNAGQGAGGYTF; cdr3_nt: TGCGCCAGCAGCCCTAACGCGGGACAGGGGGCCGGTGGCTACACCTTC
clone_size: NA; d_call: TRBD1; j_call: TRBJ1-3; cdr3_length: 15; v_call: TRBV19; cdr3_aa: CASGPGQSSGNTIYF; cdr3_nt: TGTGCCAGTGGACCGGGACAGAGCTCTGGAAACACCATATATTTT
clone_size: NA; d_call: TRBD1; j_call: TRBJ1-2; cdr3_length: 13; v_call: TRBV27; cdr3_aa: CASSLRQGGGYTF; cdr3_nt: TGTGCCAGCAGTCTCCGACAGGGGGGAGGCTACACCTTC
clone_size: NA; d_call: NA; j_call: TRBJ1-1; cdr3_length: 14; v_call: TRBV5-6; cdr3_aa: CASSLSRGNTEAFF; cdr3_nt: TGTGCCAGCAGCTTGTCTCGGGGGAACACTGAAGCTTTCTTT
clone_size: NA; d_call: TRBD1; j_call: TRBJ1-2; cdr3_length: 15; v_call: TRBV5-4; cdr3_aa: CASSKGQGFDYGYTF; cdr3_nt: TGTGCCAGCAGCAAGGGACAGGGGTTCGACTATGGCTACACCTTC
clone_size: NA; d_call: TRBD2; j_call: TRBJ2-2; cdr3_length: 16; v_call: TRBV28; cdr3_aa: CASSLFASGRTGELFF; cdr3_nt: TGTGCCAGCAGTTTATTCGCTAGCGGGAGAACTGGGGAGCTGTTTTTT
clone_size: NA; d_call: NA; j_call: TRBJ2-6; cdr3_length: 17; v_call: TRBV4-2; cdr3_aa: CASSQDGGGSGANVLTF; cdr3_nt: TGTGCCAGCAGCCAAGATGGAGGGGGCTCCGGGGCCAACGTCCTGACTTTC
clone_size: NA; d_call: TRBD2; j_call: TRBJ2-4; cdr3_length: 17; v_call: TRBV28; cdr3_aa: CASSLGLAGGMKNIQYF; cdr3_nt: TGTGCCAGCAGTCTGGGACTAGCGGGAGGGATGAAAAACATTCAGTACTTC
clone_size: NA; d_call: TRBD2; j_call: TRBJ2-7; cdr3_length: 16; v_call: TRBV11-2; cdr3_aa: CASSPRTSGRTHEQYF; cdr3_nt: TGTGCCAGCAGCCCCAGGACTAGCGGGAGGACTCACGAGCAGTACTTC
clone_size: NA; d_call: TRBD1; j_call: TRBJ1-1; cdr3_length: 15; v_call: TRBV29-1; cdr3_aa: CSVDYLDGTGEGAFF; cdr3_nt: TGCAGCGTTGATTACCTGGACGGGACAGGGGAAGGCGCTTTCTTT
clone_size: NA; d_call: NA; j_call: TRBJ2-1; cdr3_length: 15; v_call: TRBV6-5; cdr3_aa: CASSYPGSIYNEQFF; cdr3_nt: TGTGCCAGCAGTTACCCGGGGAGTATCTACAATGAGCAGTTCTTC
clone_size: NA; d_call: TRBD2; j_call: TRBJ2-3; cdr3_length: 18; v_call: TRBV9; cdr3_aa: CASSVVPYGRFLADTQYF; cdr3_nt: TGTGCCAGCAGCGTAGTCCCTTACGGGAGGTTTCTGGCAGATACGCAGTATTTT
clone_size: NA; d_call: NA; j_call: TRBJ1-1; cdr3_length: 10; v_call: TRBV2; cdr3_aa: CASRGTEAFF; cdr3_nt: TGTGCCAGCCGGGGGACTGAAGCTTTCTTT
clone_size: NA; d_call: NA; j_call: TRBJ2-1; cdr3_length: 17; v_call: TRBV2; cdr3_aa: CASSESWDFSSYNEQFF; cdr3_nt: TGTGCCAGCAGTGAATCGTGGGACTTTAGCTCCTACAATGAGCAGTTCTTC
clone_size: few; d_call: TRBD1; j_call: TRBJ1-2; cdr3_length: 14; v_call: TRBV2; cdr3_aa: CASAIETGPYGYTF; cdr3_nt: TGTGCCAGCGCCATAGAGACAGGGCCCTATGGCTACACCTTC
clone_size: NA; d_call: TRBD2; j_call: TRBJ2-3; cdr3_length: 17; v_call: TRBV24-1; cdr3_aa: CATSDQRAGRGTDTQYF; cdr3_nt: TGTGCCACCAGTGACCAAAGAGCGGGAAGAGGCACAGATACGCAGTATTTT
clone_size: NA; d_call: NA; j_call: TRBJ2-1; cdr3_length: 11; v_call: TRBV6-2/TRBV6-3; cdr3_aa: CASSMRDEQFF; cdr3_nt: TGTGCCAGCAGTATGAGGGATGAGCAGTTCTTC
clone_size: NA; d_call: NA; j_call: TRBJ1-2; cdr3_length: 14; v_call: TRBV9; cdr3_aa: CASSGGPGNYGYTF; cdr3_nt: TGTGCCAGCAGCGGAGGACCGGGGAACTATGGCTACACCTTC
clone_size: NA; d_call: NA; j_call: TRBJ2-1; cdr3_length: 15; v_call: TRBV7-8; cdr3_aa: CASSLEQGNYNEQFF; cdr3_nt: TGTGCCAGCAGCTTAGAACAGGGTAACTACAATGAGCAGTTCTTC
clone_size: NA; d_call: TRBD1; j_call: TRBJ1-1; cdr3_length: 14; v_call: TRBV2; cdr3_aa: CASSKTGADGEAFF; cdr3_nt: TGTGCCAGCAGTAAAACAGGGGCTGATGGTGAAGCTTTCTTT
clone_size: NA; d_call: TRBD1; j_call: TRBJ1-2; cdr3_length: 15; v_call: TRBV4-2; cdr3_aa: CASSQETGPYYGYTF; cdr3_nt: TGTGCCAGCAGCCAAGAGACAGGGCCCTACTATGGCTACACCTTC
clone_size: NA; d_call: TRBD2; j_call: TRBJ2-2; cdr3_length: 15; v_call: TRBV2; cdr3_aa: CASNGLALGTGELFF; cdr3_nt: TGTGCCAGCAATGGACTAGCGCTGGGCACCGGGGAGCTGTTTTTT
clone_size: NA; d_call: NA; j_call: TRBJ1-3; cdr3_length: 15; v_call: TRBV6-5; cdr3_aa: CASSLGGRRGNTIYF; cdr3_nt: TGTGCCAGCAGTTTGGGGGGGCGACGAGGAAACACCATATATTTT
clone_size: NA; d_call: TRBD1; j_call: TRBJ1-3; cdr3_length: 17; v_call: TRBV6-1; cdr3_aa: CASSELRGQDSGNTIYF; cdr3_nt: TGTGCCAGCAGTGAACTAAGGGGGCAAGACTCTGGAAACACCATATATTTT
clone_size: NA; d_call: NA; j_call: TRBJ1-1; cdr3_length: 14; v_call: TRBV7-9; cdr3_aa: CASSLGGSGTEAFF; cdr3_nt: TGTGCCAGCAGCTTAGGTGGGAGTGGGACTGAAGCTTTCTTT
clone_size: once; d_call: TRBD2; j_call: TRBJ2-1; cdr3_length: 15; v_call: TRBV19; cdr3_aa: CASSIAGALYNEQFF; cdr3_nt: TGTGCCAGTAGCATAGCGGGAGCCCTTTACAATGAGCAGTTCTTC
clone_size: NA; d_call: TRBD1; j_call: TRBJ2-1; cdr3_length: 15; v_call: TRBV7-9; cdr3_aa: CASSNRDRGVNEQFF; cdr3_nt: TGTGCCAGCAGCAACCGGGACAGGGGGGTCAATGAGCAGTTCTTC
clone_size: NA; d_call: TRBD2; j_call: TRBJ2-1; cdr3_length: 13; v_call: TRBV28; cdr3_aa: CASGSPGLGEQFF; cdr3_nt: TGTGCCAGCGGATCACCGGGACTAGGAGAGCAGTTCTTC
clone_size: NA; d_call: NA; j_call: TRBJ1-5; cdr3_length: 13; v_call: TRBV12-3/TRBV12-4; cdr3_aa: CASSFSPDQPQHF; cdr3_nt: TGTGCCAGCAGTTTCTCTCCCGATCAGCCCCAGCATTTT
clone_size: NA; d_call: NA; j_call: TRBJ1-1; cdr3_length: 12; v_call: TRBV30; cdr3_aa: CAWKPLSTEAFF; cdr3_nt: TGTGCCTGGAAGCCCCTCTCTACTGAAGCTTTCTTT
clone_size: NA; d_call: NA; j_call: TRBJ2-5; cdr3_length: 13; v_call: TRBV3-1/TRBV3-2; cdr3_aa: CASSFSSQETQYF; cdr3_nt: TGTGCCAGCAGCTTTAGCAGCCAAGAGACCCAGTACTTC
clone_size: NA; d_call: NA; j_call: TRBJ2-7; cdr3_length: 15; v_call: TRBV19; cdr3_aa: CASRGNGEFSYEQYF; cdr3_nt: TGTGCCAGTAGAGGAAACGGGGAGTTCTCCTACGAGCAGTACTTC
clone_size: NA; d_call: TRBD1; j_call: TRBJ1-4; cdr3_length: 15; v_call: TRBV6-6; cdr3_aa: CASRSGGTGWEKLFF; cdr3_nt: TGTGCCAGCAGGAGCGGAGGGACAGGGTGGGAAAAACTGTTTTTT
clone_size: few; d_call: NA; j_call: TRBJ1-6; cdr3_length: 13; v_call: TRBV30; cdr3_aa: CAWGWGLNSPLHF; cdr3_nt: TGTGCCTGGGGTTGGGGGCTGAATTCACCCCTCCACTTT
clone_size: NA; d_call: TRBD1; j_call: TRBJ1-2; cdr3_length: 15; v_call: TRBV28; cdr3_aa: CASSLTGGDRYGYTF; cdr3_nt: TGTGCCAGCAGTTTGACAGGGGGTGATAGGTATGGCTACACCTTC
clone_size: NA; d_call: TRBD1; j_call: TRBJ1-2; cdr3_length: 15; v_call: TRBV6-2/TRBV6-3; cdr3_aa: CASSSRQGGVYGYTF; cdr3_nt: TGTGCCAGCAGTTCCAGACAGGGCGGGGTATATGGCTACACCTTC
clone_size: NA; d_call: NA; j_call: TRBJ2-2; cdr3_length: 16; v_call: TRBV5-1; cdr3_aa: CASSLVPGTNTGELFF; cdr3_nt: TGCGCCAGCAGCTTGGTTCCGGGGACGAACACCGGGGAGCTGTTTTTT
clone_size: medium-sized; d_call: NA; j_call: TRBJ2-7; cdr3_length: 14; v_call: TRBV7-2; cdr3_aa: CASSLLHADYEQYF; cdr3_nt: TGTGCCAGCAGCTTACTACACGCGGACTACGAGCAGTACTTC